These 31 T cell receptor beta chains were all obtained from the same sample, sequenced in a study of blood T cell repertoires in COVID-19. The repertoire was sequenced with immunoSEQ multiplex PCR; TCRdb's copy has only in-frame clones and lacks some. Of approximately 100,000 clones listed, about 84% are singletons. Material for sequencing was peripheral blood. Every receptor here comes from a man aged 60-69 years with acute or convalescent COVID-19.

The chain employs TRBV6-5 and TRBJ2-3; 9 bases are a match to TRBD1. The germline CDR1 and CDR2 sequences are MNHEY and SVGAGI. V trimming: 8 bases; J trimming: 3 bases; junction bases outside the gene matches: 3. CDR3 length: 13 amino acids. The CDR3 region has the DNA TGTGCCAGCCGGACAGGGGCGACAGATACGCAGTATTTT. Translation: CASRTGATDTQYF.

This clone was seen a few times. The V gene is TRBV4-2, the J gene TRBJ2-2; maybe TRBD2 (6 bases). Deletions cut 8 bases from V and 4 bases from J, with 14 bases between. The CDR3 runs to 14 residues. Germline assignment: CDR1 LGHNA and CDR2 YNFKEQ. CDR3: CASSTGAGTGELFF. CDR3 nucleotides: TGTGCCAGCTCAACGGGAGCGGGCACCGGGGAGCTGTTTTTT.

This clone appeared many times. This chain uses TRBV27 with TRBJ2-7, with D unclear. CDR3 length equals 15 residues. CDR1 and CDR2 from the germline V gene are MNHEY and SMNVEV (reference sequence). Between the trimmed V and J ends, which lost 0 bases and 3 bases, there was a span of 12 bases. The CDR3 nucleotides are TGTGCCAGCAGTTTATCCGGGTTAGCTAACTACGAGCAGTACTTC. This encodes CASSLSGLANYEQYF.

V and J are TRBV9 and TRBJ1-1; D not resolved. Germline assignment: CDR1 SGDLS and CDR2 YYNGEE. The length of the CDR3 is 13 residues. V dropped 0 bases and J dropped 6 bases, with 9 bases sitting between them. CDR3 nucleotides: TGTGCCAGCAGCGTAGGGCCCAGTTCTGAAGCTTTCTTT. Amino acids: CASSVGPSSEAFF.

This chain uses TRBV7-2 with TRBJ1-5; TRBD1 is a possible D gene (6 bases). The CDR3 consists of 15 residues. Germline CDR1 SGHTA, CDR2 FQGNSA. V dropped 1 base and J dropped 7 bases, with 14 bases sitting between them. CDR3 sequence: CASSLGTGMGQPQHF. CDR3 nucleotides: TGTGCCAGCAGCTTAGGCACAGGGATGGGCCAGCCCCAGCATTTT.

The V gene is TRBV2, the J gene TRBJ1-4, with a tentative D call TRBD1 (5 bases). Germline CDR1 reads SNHLY; CDR2 reads FYNNEI. The V end lost 10 bases, the J end lost 3 bases, and 18 bases lay between the germline ends. This CDR3 region has 15 residues. CDR3: CATKGRAGANEKLFF. CDR3 nucleotides: TGTGCCACCAAGGGCAGGGCTGGGGCTAATGAAAAACTGTTTTTT. Based on the CDR3 plus reference TRBV2 and TRBJ1-4, the full variable domain is EPEVTQTPSHQVTQMGQEVILRCVPISNHLYFYWYRQILGQKVEFLVSFYNNEISEKSEIFDDQFSVERPDGSNFTLKIRSTKLEDSAMYFCATKGRAGANEKLFFGSGTQLSVL.

The chain couples TRBV4-1 to TRBJ2-3, with 7 bases matching TRBD2. Germline V gives CDR1 MGHRA, CDR2 YSYEKL. The J segment lost 3 bases and the V segment lost 1 base, leaving 7 bases of the junction unmatched. The CDR3 runs 16 residues. CDR3 residues: CASSQGLAVGTDTQYF. The DNA of the CDR3 is TGCGCCAGCAGCCAAGGCCTAGCGGTTGGTACAGATACGCAGTATTTT.

This sequence joins TRBV28 and TRBJ2-7; 9 positions match TRBD2. The trim removed 4 bases at V and 5 bases at J, leaving 12 bases unmatched. The CDR3 spans 16 residues. CDR1 and CDR2 (germline): MDHEN, SYDVKM. The CDR3 is CASSSTGSGRLNEQYF. CDR3 nucleotide sequence: TGTGCCAGCAGTTCCACTGGTAGCGGGAGACTTAACGAGCAGTACTTC.

CDR3 in amino acids: CASSSLAGYNEQFF. CDR3 DNA sequence: TGTGCCAGCAGCTCCCTGGCCGGGTACAATGAGCAGTTCTTC. V and J are TRBV9 and TRBJ2-1; D not resolved. The V and J ends lost 4 bases and 4 bases respectively, with 12 bases between them. CDR3 size: 14 residues. The germline V gene has CDR1 SGDLS and CDR2 YYNGEE.

The chain couples TRBV2 to TRBJ2-2; TRBD1 is a possible D gene (5 bases). The germline V gene has CDR1 SNHLY and CDR2 FYNNEI. Trimming cost V 3 bases and J 2 bases, with 10 bases left between them. CDR3 length: 15 amino acids. The CDR3 region has the DNA TGTGCCAGCAGTGATCTCCAGGGTAACACCGGGGAGCTGTTTTTT. Protein sequence: CASSDLQGNTGELFF.

V and J are TRBV11-3 and TRBJ1-1; D gene ambiguous. CDR3 size: 14 residues. Germline-derived CDR1 and CDR2 are SGHNT and YENEEA. With 5 bases removed from V and 1 base from J, the gap between germline ends came to 11 bases. The CDR3 reads CASSAVDWNTEAFF. CDR3 nucleotide sequence: TGTGCCAGCAGCGCGGTAGATTGGAACACTGAAGCTTTCTTT.

The chain carries TRBV5-1 and TRBJ2-7; D is unresolved. Germline loops: CDR1 SGHRS, CDR2 YFSETQ. There are 15 residues in the CDR3. V was clipped by 1 base and J by 2 bases, with 13 bases between them. The CDR3 DNA reads as TGCGCCAGCAGCTTGAATGGCGGCAGCCCCTACGAGCAGTACTTC. It translates to CASSLNGGSPYEQYF.

The rearrangement uses TRBV14 and TRBJ2-7; TRBD1 aligns across 9 bases. The junction had 5 bases not matched to a gene; V was cut back by 3 bases and J by 8 bases. The CDR3 contains 13 residues. Germline CDR1 SGHDN, CDR2 FVKESK. The CDR3 is CASSQGQGFKQYF. DNA for the CDR3: TGTGCCAGCAGCCAGGGACAGGGCTTCAAGCAGTACTTC.

The count of this clone is one. The chain couples TRBV5-8 to TRBJ1-5; D may be TRBD1 (5 bases). CDR3 length equals 15 residues. CDR1 is SGHTS, CDR2 YDEGEE, per germline. The V end was cut by 0 bases, the J end by 2 bases, with 9 bases between. CDR3 DNA sequence: TGTGCCAGCAGCTTGGAGTTAGGGGGCAATCAGCCCCAGCATTTT. This translates into CASSLELGGNQPQHF.

The chain uses TRBV5-1 and TRBJ2-6, with unresolved D. CDR1 is SGHRS, CDR2 YFSETQ, per germline. V was shortened by 3 bases and J by 2 bases, with 9 bases between the two germline ends. The CDR3 has 15 amino acids. The CDR3 coding sequence is TGCGCCAGCAGCTCATCGAGCACTGGGGCCAACGTCCTGACTTTC. Translated: CASSSSSTGANVLTF.

The chain uses TRBV4-3 and TRBJ1-2; TRBD1 matches at 7 bases. This CDR3 is built from 16 residues. Trimming at V came to 1 base and at J to 7 bases, leaving 12 bases not matched to a gene. Germline V gene data show CDR1 as LGHNA and CDR2 as YSLEER. CDR3 protein: CASSQGLTGEGSGYTF. CDR3 DNA sequence: TGCGCCAGCAGCCAAGGGCTTACAGGGGAAGGTTCTGGCTACACCTTC.

This clone was seen a few times. This chain links TRBV2 with TRBJ1-5; TRBD1 might be the D (5 bases). Looked up from germline, CDR1 is SNHLY and CDR2 is FYNNEI. V lost 3 bases to trimming and J lost 5 bases, with 11 bases between them. The CDR3 spans 14 residues. CDR3 in amino acids: CASSDSQAYQPQHF. Written as DNA, the CDR3 is TGTGCCAGCAGTGACTCACAGGCTTATCAGCCCCAGCATTTT.

V is TRBV5-5 and J is TRBJ1-5; D is unresolved. Between the trimmed V and J ends, which lost 3 bases and 1 base, there was a span of 11 bases. From germline, CDR1 is SGHKS and CDR2 YYEKEE (reference sequence). The CDR3 length is 15 residues. CDR3 nucleotide sequence: TGTGCCAGCAGCTGGGGAGTGAACAGCAATCAGCCCCAGCATTTT. Its translation: CASSWGVNSNQPQHF.

J is TRBJ2-1 and V is TRBV2; no clear D gene. The CDR3 runs 16 residues. The germline CDR1 and CDR2 sequences are SNHLY and FYNNEI. The V gene lost 2 bases and the J gene lost 6 bases, with 17 bases spanning the gap. The CDR3 protein is CASSEILSPYVNEQFF. CDR3 coding DNA: TGTGCCAGCAGTGAAATTTTGTCTCCCTACGTCAATGAGCAGTTCTTC. Full variable domain (rest looked up from reference TRBV2 and TRBJ2-1): EPEVTQTPSHQVTQMGQEVILRCVPISNHLYFYWYRQILGQKVEFLVSFYNNEISEKSEIFDDQFSVERPDGSNFTLKIRSTKLEDSAMYFCASSEILSPYVNEQFFGPGTRLTVL.

This chain uses TRBV19 with TRBJ2-7; D uncertain. CDR1 is LNHDA, CDR2 SQIVND, per germline (reference sequence). The CDR3 spans 16 residues. Trimming shortened V by 5 bases and J by 0 bases, and 17 bases separated the two germline ends. The CDR3 nucleotides are TGTGCCAGTAGTCCAGTCTACAGTTTTATCTCCTACGAGCAGTACTTC. It is translated as CASSPVYSFISYEQYF.

The V call is TRBV29-1, the J call TRBJ1-2; 7 positions agree with TRBD1. The ends lost 0 bases at V and 8 bases at J; junction bases unmatched: 9. This CDR3 is built from 14 residues. CDR1 is SQVTM and CDR2 is ANQGSEA in the germline V gene. The CDR3 spells CSVEEVRGFGGYTF. CDR3 bases: TGCAGCGTTGAAGAGGTCAGGGGGTTTGGGGGCTACACCTTC.

This clone was recorded once. This sequence joins TRBV5-1 and TRBJ2-5, with TRBD1 identical over 7 bases. From germline, CDR1 is SGHRS and CDR2 YFSETQ. This CDR3 contains 13 residues. The V gene end was trimmed by 5 bases and the J gene end by 5 bases; junction bases not matched to a gene: 6. CDR3 amino acids: CASRSTGVETQYF. The DNA of the CDR3 is TGCGCCAGCAGGTCCACAGGGGTGGAGACCCAGTACTTC.

CDR3 bases: TGTGCCAGCAGCCAAGAAGTTATTCCGAGTTATGGCAATGAGCAGTTCTTC. Amino acids: CASSQEVIPSYGNEQFF. This sequence joins TRBV3-1 (or the pseudogene TRBV3-2) and TRBJ2-1; D is ambiguous. Germline CDR1 reads LGHDT; CDR2 reads YNNKEL (reference sequence). The CDR3 is made up of 17 amino acids. V was clipped by 0 bases and J by 6 bases, with 18 bases between them.

The chain joins TRBV3-1 (or the pseudogene TRBV3-2) to TRBJ2-7, with D possibly TRBD1 on 6 matching bases. Per the germline V gene, CDR1 is LGHDT and CDR2 is YNNKEL (reference sequence). V lost 4 bases, J lost 6 bases, and 13 bases lay in between. CDR3 length: 13 amino acids. CDR3 bases: TGTGCCAGCAGCCCGCGTATAGGGGGCGAGCAGTACTTC. This encodes CASSPRIGGEQYF.

This sequence joins TRBV11-3 and TRBJ2-1, with TRBD2 identical over 7 bases. The CDR3 loop spans 16 amino acids. V trimming: 5 bases; J trimming: 3 bases; junction bases outside the gene matches: 10. Germline V gene sequence: CDR1 SGHNT, CDR2 YENEEA. CDR3 nucleotides: TGTGCCAGCAGCGTTTCTAGCGGATACCTCTACAATGAGCAGTTCTTC. Translation: CASSVSSGYLYNEQFF.

V gene TRBV24-1 combines with J gene TRBJ2-1, with D perhaps TRBD1 (5 bases). The germline gives CDR1 KGHDR, CDR2 SFDVKD. The CDR3 is 12 residues long. Trimming shortened V by 5 bases and J by 12 bases, and 13 bases separated the two germline ends. The CDR3 loop reads CATSGRQFVQFF. DNA of the CDR3: TGTGCCACCAGTGGCCGACAGTTTGTGCAGTTCTTC.

The gene calls are TRBV3-1 (or the pseudogene TRBV3-2) and TRBJ1-1, with D maybe TRBD1 (6 bases). Germline-derived CDR1 and CDR2 are LGHDT and YNNKEL (reference sequence). The CDR3 consists of 15 residues. V was shortened by 2 bases and J by 6 bases, with 16 bases between the two germline ends. The CDR3 reads CASSQSGHPNAEAFF. In DNA form, the CDR3 reads TGTGCCAGCAGCCAATCGGGACACCCCAACGCTGAAGCTTTCTTT.

V usage is TRBV6-5 and J usage is TRBJ2-1; no clear D gene. The CDR3 extends over 14 amino acids. Trimming stripped 0 bases from V and 4 bases from J, with 7 bases between. The V gene's germline CDR1 is MNHEY and CDR2 SVGAGI. As DNA, the CDR3 is TGTGCCAGCAGTTACTCAGCGAGTTACAATGAGCAGTTCTTC. It specifies CASSYSASYNEQFF.

The chain carries TRBV7-3 and TRBJ2-3; 10 bases are a match to TRBD2. Germline V lookup: CDR1 SGHTA, CDR2 FQGTGA. The CDR3 covers 15 residues. V was clipped by 5 bases and J by 6 bases; unmatched bases: 8. DNA of the CDR3: TGTGCCAGCAGCGAGAGCGGGAGGGCCCGGGATACGCAGTATTTT. Amino acids: CASSESGRARDTQYF.

The chain joins TRBV6-5 to TRBJ2-5; the D gene is possibly TRBD1 (6 bases). The germline V and J ends were trimmed by 1 base and 5 bases, with 8 bases remaining between them. This CDR3 is built from 13 residues. Germline V CDR1 and CDR2: MNHEY, SVGAGI. CDR3 amino acids: CASSYLGAETQYF. In DNA form, the CDR3 reads TGTGCCAGCAGTTACTTGGGGGCGGAGACCCAGTACTTC.

The V gene is TRBV11-3, the J gene TRBJ2-5; 8 bases match TRBD1. With V trimmed by 5 bases and J by 2 bases, 7 bases remained unmatched. CDR1 and CDR2 (germline): SGHNT, YENEEA. The CDR3 loop spans 15 amino acids. The CDR3: CASSLRTGKQETQYF. The CDR3 bases are TGTGCCAGCAGCCTAAGGACAGGGAAACAAGAGACCCAGTACTTC. The whole variable domain, remainder taken from reference TRBV11-3 and TRBJ2-5, is EAGVVQSPRYKIIEKKQPVAFWCNPISGHNTLYWYLQNLGQGPELLIRYENEEAVDDSQLPKDRFSAERLKGVDSTLKIQPAELGDSAVYLCASSLRTGKQETQYFGPGTRLLVL.